These T cell receptor beta chains were read from a single sample in a study of T cell changes during pregnancy in multiple sclerosis. Assay used: immunoSEQ multiplex PCR; TCRdb lists only in-frame clones, some missing. The profile shows about 41,000 clones, 80% to 90% of them singletons. The specimen was CD4+ T cells from peripheral blood mononuclear cells, collected in the first trimester of pregnancy. The receptors come from a female donor with multiple sclerosis, enrolled in a pregnancy study. Each CDR3 is given with its conserved first and last residue. The D gene is left open where the match is weak. Size values are once, few and many counts, or a class for expanded clones, and some rows have none.

D: TRBD2
V: TRBV5-4
size: .
J: TRBJ2-1
DNA: TGTGCCAGCAGCGCCAAACTAGCGGGAGACCACAATGAGCAGTTCTTC
CDR3: CASSAKLAGDHNEQFF

D: TRBD2
V: TRBV4-3
size: .
J: TRBJ2-1
DNA: TGCGCCAGCAGCCAGGCGGGAGGGATCTACAATGAGCAGTTCTTC
CDR3: CASSQAGGIYNEQFF

D: .
V: TRBV5-1
size: .
J: TRBJ1-6
DNA: TGCGCCAGCAGCGCGGTGGGGGGAGTCGGATCACCCCTCCACTTT
CDR3: CASSAVGGVGSPLHF

D: .
V: TRBV28
size: .
J: TRBJ2-5
DNA: TGTGCCAGCAGTCTATGGCAGGGGGAGACCCAGTACTTC
CDR3: CASSLWQGETQYF

D: .
V: TRBV14
size: .
J: TRBJ1-1
DNA: TGTGCCAGCAGCCAAGTGGGGAGAACTGAAGCTTTCTTT
CDR3: CASSQVGRTEAFF

D: .
V: TRBV11-3
size: .
J: TRBJ2-1
DNA: TGTGCCAGCAGCTTAGTGGACAGGGAGGGCTATGAGCAGTTCTTC
CDR3: CASSLVDREGYEQFF

D: TRBD2
V: TRBV18
size: .
J: TRBJ2-1
DNA: TGTGCCAGCTCACCGACCCTAGCGGGAGGGACCTACAATGAGCAGTTCTTC
CDR3: CASSPTLAGGTYNEQFF

D: .
V: TRBV27
size: .
J: TRBJ1-1
DNA: TGTGCCAGCAGTTTATTAGTAGCTTTCTTT
CDR3: CASSLLVAFF

D: .
V: TRBV2
size: .
J: TRBJ1-4
DNA: TGTGCCAGCAGTGTTCTTGGAGGTGAAAAACTGTTTTTT
CDR3: CASSVLGGEKLFF

D: TRBD2
V: TRBV2
size: .
J: TRBJ2-3
DNA: TGTGCCAGCAGTGGCGAGTGGTGGCTAGCGGGTGCTTCAGATACGCAGTATTTT
CDR3: CASSGEWWLAGASDTQYF

D: .
V: TRBV5-1
size: .
J: TRBJ1-3
DNA: TGCGCCAGCAGCTTACGTGATCCGAGCTCTGGAAACACCATATATTTT
CDR3: CASSLRDPSSGNTIYF

D: .
V: TRBV20-1
size: .
J: TRBJ1-2
DNA: TGCAGTGCTAGAAGAGAGCGTGGCTACACCTTC
CDR3: CSARRERGYTF

D: .
V: TRBV27
size: .
J: TRBJ2-2
DNA: TGTGCCAGCAGTTTCTTCCCCGGGGAGCTGTTTTTT
CDR3: CASSFFPGELFF

D: TRBD2
V: TRBV18
size: once
J: TRBJ2-1
DNA: TGTGCCAGCTCACCACAAGGACTAGCGGTTAGCTCCTACAATGAGCAGTTCTTC
CDR3: CASSPQGLAVSSYNEQFF